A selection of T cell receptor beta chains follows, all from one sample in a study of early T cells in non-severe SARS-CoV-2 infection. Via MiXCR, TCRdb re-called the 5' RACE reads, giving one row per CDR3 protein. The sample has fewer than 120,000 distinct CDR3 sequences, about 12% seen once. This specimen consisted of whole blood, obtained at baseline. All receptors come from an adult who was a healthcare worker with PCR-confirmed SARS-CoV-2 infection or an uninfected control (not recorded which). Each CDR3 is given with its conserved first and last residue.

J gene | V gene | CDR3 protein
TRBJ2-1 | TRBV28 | CASSLFTSGSRDEQFF
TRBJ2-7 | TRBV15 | CATSKTGTGHYEQYF
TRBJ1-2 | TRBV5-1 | CASSLSGPLYGYTF
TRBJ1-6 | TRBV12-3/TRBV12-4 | CASSFRASYNSPLHF
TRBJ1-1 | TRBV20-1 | CSAYSSGQPNTEAFF
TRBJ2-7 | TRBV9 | CASSVDGSYEQYF
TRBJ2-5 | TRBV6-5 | CASSFEAGGRKGQETQYF
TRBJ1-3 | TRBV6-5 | CASSPQAGENTIYF
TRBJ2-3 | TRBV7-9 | CVSSRTLRTGTTDTQYF
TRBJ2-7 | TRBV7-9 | CASSFWDRGNEQYF
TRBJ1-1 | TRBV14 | CASSRQNTEAFF